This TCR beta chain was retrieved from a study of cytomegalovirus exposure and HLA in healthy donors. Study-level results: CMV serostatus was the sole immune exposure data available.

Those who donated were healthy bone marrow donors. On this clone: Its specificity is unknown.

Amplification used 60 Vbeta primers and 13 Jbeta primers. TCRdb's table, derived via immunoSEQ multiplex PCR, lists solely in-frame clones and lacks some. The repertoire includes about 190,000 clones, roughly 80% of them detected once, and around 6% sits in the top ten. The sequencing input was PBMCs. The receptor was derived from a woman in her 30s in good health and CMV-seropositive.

CDR3 amino acids: CASSPTLAGGEQFF. The CDR3 region has the DNA TGTGCCAGCAGCCCGACCCTGGCGGGGGGTGAGCAGTTCTTC. The rearrangement joins TRBV14 to TRBJ2-1, with 8 nucleotides matching TRBD2. After removal of 4 bases from V and 9 bases from J, the junction contained 8 bases not matched to a gene. CDR3 length: 14 amino acids. In germline, CDR1 is SGHDN, CDR2 FVKESK.